The T cell receptor beta chain under discussion was sequenced for a study of neurological immune-mediated disorders. The time point: longitudinal time-point 3. Healthy controls comprised blood bank volunteers in Maryland, USA. 5'RACE with 10-nucleotide random UMIs generated the cDNA. In TCRdb, the 5' RACE reads were re-called with MiXCR into one record per CDR3 protein. The sample shows roughly 45,000 distinct CDR3 sequences, 13% of them seen only once. The study's findings and limits: TCR-beta repertoires seemed private in all groups, with no expanded CDR3 amino acid sequences shared. HTLV-1-associated myelopathy displayed the greatest TCR clonal expansion, and multiple sclerosis exhibited the smallest, lower than that of healthy controls.

Concerning this clonotype itself: Its target is unknown.

V lost 3 bases and J lost 2; bases outside the gene matches: 16. Per the germline V gene, CDR1 is GTSNPN and CDR2 is SVGIG (reference sequence). This CDR3 has 18 residues. The sample was PBMCs. This chain joins TRBV30 and TRBJ1-3; TRBD1 agrees at 7 bases. The sequence came from a man aged 30 to 45 in good health. CDR3: CAWSRVEQGPGAGNTIYF. CDR3 DNA: TGTGCCTGGAGCCGCGTGGAACAGGGGCCCGGGGCTGGAAACACCATATATTTT.